The clone carrying this T cell receptor beta chain was picked up many times. Deletions cut 3 bases from V and 5 bases from J, with 2 bases between. In germline, CDR1 is SGHTA, CDR2 FQGNSA. The CDR3 extends over 12 amino acids. The data belong to a study of human T cells and chemical hapten exposure. MiXCR was run by TCRdb on the RACE reads, yielding one entry per CDR3 protein. The sample includes more than 90,000 distinct CDR3 sequences, roughly a tenth of them seen just once. This sample's time point: patch test 1, 2 weeks after DPC sensitization. Treatment meaning: therapeutic diphenylcyclopropenone sensitization with weekly scalp DPC.

The sequencing here drew on whole blood, taken in connection with sensitization to the hapten diphenylcyclopropenone (DPC). This receptor was taken from a man aged 40-49 years with alopecia areata. Some clones in this sample may be carry-over from other donors' samples. The chain has TRBV7-2 and TRBJ1-6; unclear D gene. The CDR3 protein is CASSLNNSPLHF. In DNA, the CDR3 is TGTGCCAGCAGCTTGAATAATTCACCCCTCCACTTT.